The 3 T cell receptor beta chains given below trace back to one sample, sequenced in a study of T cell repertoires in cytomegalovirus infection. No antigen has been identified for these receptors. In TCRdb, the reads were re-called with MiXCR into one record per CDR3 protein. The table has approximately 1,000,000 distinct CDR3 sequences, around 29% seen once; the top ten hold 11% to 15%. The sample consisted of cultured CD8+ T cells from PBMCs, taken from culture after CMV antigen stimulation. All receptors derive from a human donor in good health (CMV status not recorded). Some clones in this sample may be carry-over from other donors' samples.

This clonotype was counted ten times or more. The DNA for the CDR3 is TGTGCCAGCAGCGCTCGGGACACAGGAATTACCGGGGAGCTGTTTTTT. This encodes CASSARDTGITGELFF. The chain couples TRBV7-9 to TRBJ2-2; D is possibly TRBD1 (6 bases). Germline lookup yields CDR1 SEHNR and CDR2 FQNEAQ (reference sequence). This CDR3 spans 16 amino acids. V dropped 5 bases and J dropped 5 bases, with 18 bases sitting between them. Full variable domain (remainder filled in from reference TRBV7-9 and TRBJ2-2): DTGVSQNPRHKITKRGQNVTFRCDPISEHNRLYWYRQTLGQGPEFLTYFQNEAQLEKSRLLSDRFSAERPKGSFSTLEIQRTEQGDSAMYLCASSARDTGITGELFFGEGSRLTVL.

Here the CDR3 reads CASSYVGTGGAWQPQHF. The CDR3 region has the DNA TGTGCCAGCAGTTATGTCGGGACAGGGGGCGCCTGGCAGCCCCAGCATTTT. The genes are TRBV6-2 or TRBV6-3 and TRBJ1-5; 12 bases map to TRBD1. Per germline, CDR1 MNHEY and CDR2 SVGEGT. The CDR3 is 17 amino acids. V lost 3 bases and J lost 7; bases outside the gene matches: 10.

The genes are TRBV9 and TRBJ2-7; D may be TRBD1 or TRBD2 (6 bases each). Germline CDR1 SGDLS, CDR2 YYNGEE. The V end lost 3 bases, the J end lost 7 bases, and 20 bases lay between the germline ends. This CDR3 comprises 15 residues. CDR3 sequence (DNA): TGTGCCAGCAGCGAGGACGACCAACTAGGGGGGGAGCAGTACGTC. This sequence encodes CASSEDDQLGGEQYV.